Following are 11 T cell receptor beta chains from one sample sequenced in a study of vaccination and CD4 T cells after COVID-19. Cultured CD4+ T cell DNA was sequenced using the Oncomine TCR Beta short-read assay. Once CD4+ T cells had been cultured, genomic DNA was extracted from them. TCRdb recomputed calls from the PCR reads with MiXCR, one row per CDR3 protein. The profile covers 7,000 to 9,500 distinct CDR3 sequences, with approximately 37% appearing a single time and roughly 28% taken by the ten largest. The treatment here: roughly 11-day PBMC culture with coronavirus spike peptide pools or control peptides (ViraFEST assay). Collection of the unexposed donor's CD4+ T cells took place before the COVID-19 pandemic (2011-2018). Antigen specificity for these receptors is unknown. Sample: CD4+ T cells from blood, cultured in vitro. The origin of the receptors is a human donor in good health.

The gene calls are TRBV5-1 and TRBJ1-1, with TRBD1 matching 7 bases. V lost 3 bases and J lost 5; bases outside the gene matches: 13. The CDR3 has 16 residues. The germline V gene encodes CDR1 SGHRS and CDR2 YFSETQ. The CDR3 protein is CASSSTPGGVGTEAFF. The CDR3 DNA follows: TGCGCCAGCAGCTCGACGCCAGGGGGGGTTGGTACTGAAGCTTTCTTT.

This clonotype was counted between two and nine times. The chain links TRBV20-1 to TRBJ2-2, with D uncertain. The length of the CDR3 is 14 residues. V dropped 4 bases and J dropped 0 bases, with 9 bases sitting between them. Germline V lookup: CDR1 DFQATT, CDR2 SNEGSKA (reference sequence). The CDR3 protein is CSAMSHSNTGELFF. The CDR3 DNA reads TGCAGTGCTATGTCACACTCGAACACCGGGGAGCTGTTTTTT.

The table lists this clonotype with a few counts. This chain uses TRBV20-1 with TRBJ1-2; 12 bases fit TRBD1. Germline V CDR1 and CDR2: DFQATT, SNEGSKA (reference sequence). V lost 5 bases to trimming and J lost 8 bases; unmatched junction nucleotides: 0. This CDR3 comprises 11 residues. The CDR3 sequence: CSAGTGGGYTF. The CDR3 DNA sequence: TGCAGTGCTGGGACAGGGGGCGGCTACACCTTC.

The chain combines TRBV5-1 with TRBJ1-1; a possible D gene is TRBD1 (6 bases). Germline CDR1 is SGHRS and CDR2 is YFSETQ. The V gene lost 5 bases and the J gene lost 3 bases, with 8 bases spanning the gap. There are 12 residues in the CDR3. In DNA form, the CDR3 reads TGCGCCAGCAGTACAGGGTACACTGAAGCTTTCTTT. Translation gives CASSTGYTEAFF. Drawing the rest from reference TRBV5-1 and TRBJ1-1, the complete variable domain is KAGVTQTPRYLIKTRGQQVTLSCSPISGHRSVSWYQQTPGQGLQFLFEYFSETQRNKGNFPGRFSGRQFSNSRSEMNVSTLELGDSALYLCASSTGYTEAFFGQGTRLTVV.

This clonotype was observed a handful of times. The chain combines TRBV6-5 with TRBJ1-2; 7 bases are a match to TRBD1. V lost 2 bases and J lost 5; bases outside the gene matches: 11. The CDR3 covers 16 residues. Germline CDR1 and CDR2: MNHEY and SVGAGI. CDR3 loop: CASSYKGQSRGYGYTF. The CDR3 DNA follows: TGTGCCAGCAGTTACAAGGGACAGTCCCGGGGGTATGGCTACACCTTC.

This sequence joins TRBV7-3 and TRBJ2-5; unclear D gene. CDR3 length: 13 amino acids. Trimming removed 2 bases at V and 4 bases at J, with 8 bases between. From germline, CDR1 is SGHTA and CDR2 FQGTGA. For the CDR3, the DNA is TGTGCCAGCAGCTTAGGGTGGCCAGAGACCCAGTACTTC. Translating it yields CASSLGWPETQYF.

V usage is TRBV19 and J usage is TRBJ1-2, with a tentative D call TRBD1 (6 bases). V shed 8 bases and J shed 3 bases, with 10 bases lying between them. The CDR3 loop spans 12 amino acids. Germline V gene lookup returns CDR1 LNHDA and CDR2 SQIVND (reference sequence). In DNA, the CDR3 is TGTGCCAGTCAGACAGGAGACTATGGCTACACCTTC. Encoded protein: CASQTGDYGYTF.

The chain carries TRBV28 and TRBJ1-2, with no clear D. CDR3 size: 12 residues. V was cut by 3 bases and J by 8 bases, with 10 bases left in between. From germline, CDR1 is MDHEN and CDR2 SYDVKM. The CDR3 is CASSFMGGGYTF. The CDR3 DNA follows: TGTGCCAGCAGTTTTATGGGCGGGGGCTACACCTTC.

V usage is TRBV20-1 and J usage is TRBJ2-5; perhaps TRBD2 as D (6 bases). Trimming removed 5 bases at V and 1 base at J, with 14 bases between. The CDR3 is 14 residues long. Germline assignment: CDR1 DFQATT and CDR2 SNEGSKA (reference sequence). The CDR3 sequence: CSAARTTRQETQYF. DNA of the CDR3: TGCAGTGCTGCACGGACTACCCGCCAAGAGACCCAGTACTTC.

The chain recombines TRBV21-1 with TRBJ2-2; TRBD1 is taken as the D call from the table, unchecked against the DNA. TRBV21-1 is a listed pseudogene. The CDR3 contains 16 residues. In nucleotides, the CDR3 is TGTGCCAGCAGCACCACAGGGGGCTCGAACACCGGGGAGCTGTTTTTT. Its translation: CASSTTGGSNTGELFF.

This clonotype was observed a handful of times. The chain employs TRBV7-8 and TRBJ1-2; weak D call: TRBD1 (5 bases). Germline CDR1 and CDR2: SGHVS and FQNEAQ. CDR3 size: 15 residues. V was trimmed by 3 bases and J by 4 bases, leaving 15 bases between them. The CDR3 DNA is TGTGCCAGCAGCTTCAAATCGGGGGTTTCCTATGGCTACACCTTC. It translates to CASSFKSGVSYGYTF.